The 12 T cell receptor beta chains below were found in one sample sequenced in a study of cytomegalovirus exposure and HLA in healthy donors. It was with 60 Vbeta and 13 Jbeta primers that the PCR ran. Generated by immunoSEQ multiplex PCR, the TCRdb table keeps only in-frame clones and is missing some. The sample has about 160,000 clones; 71% are singletons. The specimen was PBMCs. The receptor source for this set is a woman in her 30s in good health and CMV-seronegative.

The rearrangement links TRBV29-1 to TRBJ2-3; 12 nucleotides match TRBD1. Germline CDR1 is SQVTM and CDR2 is ANQGSEA. V was pared by 6 bases and J by 6 bases, with 4 bases of the junction left unmatched. This CDR3 is 13 amino acids long. The DNA for the CDR3 is TGCAGCGTGGGACAGGGGGCCGGGGATACGCAGTATTTT. This encodes CSVGQGAGDTQYF.

Concerning this clone itself: Other DNA sequences of this sample code for an identical CDR3. The rearrangement joins TRBV29-1 to TRBJ2-7, with TRBD1 identical over 7 bases. CDR1 and CDR2 from the germline V gene are SQVTM and ANQGSEA. V dropped 2 bases and J dropped 0; count of bases not matched to a gene: 4. The CDR3 is 14 residues long. The CDR3 sequence: CSVEIGQASYEQYF. The CDR3 DNA reads as TGCAGCGTTGAAATCGGACAGGCCTCCTACGAGCAGTACTTC.

The J gene is TRBJ2-3, the V gene TRBV18, with 9 positions matching TRBD1. Per the germline V gene, CDR1 is KGHSH and CDR2 is LQKENI. This CDR3 spans 14 amino acids. After removal of 5 bases from V and 4 bases from J, the junction contained 4 bases not matched to a gene. The CDR3 loop is CASSWDRAPDTQYF. CDR3 nucleotides: TGTGCCAGCTCATGGGACAGGGCCCCAGATACGCAGTATTTT.

This clone was detected only a few times. V and J are TRBV7-8 and TRBJ1-4; 9 bases align to TRBD1. Germline-derived CDR1 and CDR2 are SGHVS and FQNEAQ. Germline trimming cut 6 bases from V and 5 bases from J; bases unmatched to any gene: 7. This CDR3 contains 15 residues. CDR3 in DNA: TGTGCCAGCAGACTCGCCGGGACAGGGAATGAAAAACTGTTTTTT. Its protein is CASRLAGTGNEKLFF.

The rearrangement links TRBV7-9 to TRBJ1-1; 7 bases agree with TRBD1. V was clipped by 8 bases and J by 4 bases; unmatched bases: 10. The CDR3 extends over 14 amino acids. CDR1 SEHNR and CDR2 FQNEAQ come from the germline V gene (reference sequence). The DNA of the CDR3 is TGTGCCAGCGTCAAAGGGGGCGCGAGCACTGAAGCTTTCTTT. Its translation: CASVKGGASTEAFF.

The V call is TRBV28, the J call TRBJ2-6; TRBD1 agrees at 8 bases. CDR3 length equals 16 residues. Trimming cost V 9 bases and J 4 bases; bases outside gene matches: 11. Germline V gene lookup returns CDR1 MDHEN and CDR2 SYDVKM. The DNA for the CDR3 is TGTGCCAGAAAGAACCAGGGGGCGTACGGGGCCAACGTCCTGACTTTC. Translation gives CARKNQGAYGANVLTF.

Only one count was recorded for this clone. The rearrangement links TRBV5-1 to TRBJ2-3; 7 bases are shared with TRBD2. This CDR3 region has 16 residues. In germline, CDR1 is SGHRS, CDR2 YFSETQ. Trimming at V came to 0 bases and at J to 3 bases, leaving 7 bases not matched to a gene. The CDR3 bases are TGCGCCAGCAGCTTGGATCCAGCGGGATCAACAGATACGCAGTATTTT. Translating gives CASSLDPAGSTDTQYF.

This clone was seen more than once but under ten times. The V gene is TRBV2, the J gene TRBJ1-1; 7 nucleotides match TRBD1. V lost 8 bases to trimming and J lost 2 bases; unmatched junction nucleotides: 11. Germline CDR1 reads SNHLY; CDR2 reads FYNNEI. The CDR3 runs to 15 residues. CDR3: CASRATGLGNTEAFF. DNA of the CDR3: TGTGCCAGCCGGGCGACAGGGTTGGGAAACACTGAAGCTTTCTTT.

The gene calls are TRBV5-4 and TRBJ2-4; perhaps TRBD2 as D (6 bases). The germline V and J ends were trimmed by 2 bases and 5 bases, with 11 bases remaining between them. This CDR3 region has 14 residues. Germline V CDR1 and CDR2: SGHNT, YYREEE (reference sequence). This CDR3 is CASSFGTGENIQYF. The DNA for the CDR3 is TGTGCCAGCAGCTTCGGTACGGGAGAAAACATTCAGTACTTC.

The chain is built from TRBV7-3 and TRBJ2-6; TRBD2 might be the D (7 bases). This CDR3 has 16 amino acids. Trimming removed 4 bases at V and 3 bases at J, with 13 bases between. The germline gives CDR1 SGHTA, CDR2 FQGTGA. The CDR3 DNA is TGTGCCAGCAGCTCCTGGGGGGGGCATGGGGCCAACGTCCTGACTTTC. Translated: CASSSWGGHGANVLTF.

This clone was observed a few times. V gene TRBV15 combines with J gene TRBJ1-5, with TRBD1 matching over 9 bases. Germline assignment: CDR1 LNHNV and CDR2 YYDKDF (reference sequence). The CDR3 loop spans 15 amino acids. The junction had 10 bases not matched to a gene; V was cut back by 9 bases and J by 4 bases. The CDR3: CATTRGDRANQPQHF. The DNA for the CDR3 is TGTGCCACTACAAGAGGGGACAGGGCTAATCAGCCCCAGCATTTT.

This sequence joins TRBV7-7 and TRBJ1-2; D is unresolved. Germline values: CDR1 SSHAT, CDR2 FNYEAQ (reference sequence). The CDR3 is made up of 13 amino acids. The germline V and J ends were trimmed by 5 bases and 8 bases, with 15 bases remaining between them. The CDR3 sequence is CASSPYPAGGYTF. CDR3 bases: TGTGCCAGCAGCCCTTACCCTGCGGGAGGCTACACCTTC.